This record looks at one T cell receptor beta chain sequence and its context. Its cognate antigen is unknown. This sample was included in a study of T cell responses to AZD1222 COVID-19 vaccine. The repertoire was sequenced with immunoSEQ multiplex PCR; TCRdb's copy has only in-frame clones and lacks some. In the table there are 100,000 to 150,000 clones, roughly 90% of which are singletons. Notes on the study in general: Of the AZD1222 recipients, only 5 or 6 were seropositive at baseline. White British ancestry dominated among donors, who included more females, and clonal diversity was possibly underestimated. Targets within unmutated variant regions were reportedly found for nearly half of spike-specific TCRs.

This CDR3 contains 14 residues. This TCR came from an adult who received the AZD1222 COVID-19 vaccine. The sample consisted of peripheral blood, taken 28 days after the second AZD1222 dose. The gene calls are TRBV21-1 and TRBJ2-1. TRBV21-1 is noted as a pseudogene. In DNA form, the CDR3 reads TGTGCCAGCAGCAATGTTAGGCCCATCAATGAGCAGTTCTTC. Translation gives CASSNVRPINEQFF.